Included here is one T cell receptor beta chain sequence, with context. Antigen specificity is unknown. This entry comes from a study of T cells in narcolepsy. Study details: Donors had narcolepsy type 1 or type 2, or were healthy controls. Regarding the study as a whole: Autoreactive clonotypes reportedly recurred in blood of same and different patients, not controls. HCRT-specific and TRIB2-specific autoreactive clonotypes appeared among same-patient CSF and blood CD4+ clonotypes. In some patient and control memory CD4+ samples, autoreactive clones were absent.

Germline V lookup: CDR1 SGHAT, CDR2 FQNNGV. The CDR3 contains 15 residues. V was pared by 2 bases and J by 4 bases, with 15 bases between. The assay was immunoSEQ multiplex PCR, and TCRdb's table has in-frame clones only and misses some. Of under 40,000 clones listed, 83% were seen once; the top ten hold under 0.8%. Material: memory (CD45RA-) CD4+ T cells from blood. The clonotype originates from a human donor in good health. The genes are TRBV11-2 and TRBJ2-7; a possible D gene is TRBD2 (6 bases). In DNA, the CDR3 is TGTGCCAGCAGCTTAATGAGCGGGCCAAATTACGAGCAGTACTTC. Its protein product is CASSLMSGPNYEQYF.